This entry lists 27 T cell receptor beta chains sequenced from one sample in a study of prognosis after radiotherapy for stage I lung cancer. Genomic DNA was the source, and TCR beta CDR3 was amplified from it by two-round multiplex PCR. Primers specific to each TRBV and TRBJ gene were used in first-round PCR. TCRdb recomputed calls from the multiplex PCR reads with MiXCR, one row per CDR3 protein. The sample holds around 16,000 distinct CDR3 sequences, 35% to 45% seen once. The input for sequencing was PBMCs, taken before or after stereotactic body radiation therapy (not recorded which). Receptors were obtained from a donor of 50 years or more with non-small cell lung cancer.

A remark on this clonotype: This likely reflects a read error, since a far larger clone is one base away. The gene calls are TRBV27 and TRBJ1-2, with D perhaps TRBD1 (5 bases). Germline CDR1 MNHEY, CDR2 SMNVEV (reference sequence). Trimming removed 7 bases from V and 3 bases from J, with 21 bases in between. The CDR3 is 16 residues long. CDR3 nucleotide sequence: TGTGCCAGCACCCGGACGCACAGGTTAACACACTATGGCTACACCTTC. Protein sequence: CASTRTHRLTHYGYTF.

This clonotype was found many times. Sequence at one end of the junction differs from germline and may be a read error. The chain carries TRBV19 and TRBJ2-1, with 8 bases matching TRBD2. The CDR3 consists of 15 residues. CDR1 is LNHDA, CDR2 SQIVND, per germline (reference sequence). CDR3 DNA: TGTGCCAGTAGAATAGCGGGACTTGAAAGGAATGAGCAGTTCTTC. Its protein product is CASRIAGLERNEQFF. The entire variable domain, with the rest obtained from reference TRBV19 and TRBJ2-1, is as follows: DGGITQSPKYLFRKEGQNVTLSCEQNLNHDAMYWYRQDPGQGLRLIYYSQIVNDFQKGDIAEGYSVSREKKESFPLTVTSAQKNPTAFYLCASRIAGLERNEQFFGPGTRLTVL.

This clonotype counts as medium-sized. The rearrangement joins TRBV5-1 to TRBJ2-2; TRBD1 might be the D (6 bases). Trimming took off 0 bases at V and 6 bases at J, with 21 bases between the two ends. Germline V lookup: CDR1 SGHRS, CDR2 YFSETQ. The CDR3 is 18 residues long. Here the CDR3 reads CASSLEGQGYVRAGELFF. As DNA, the CDR3 is TGCGCCAGCAGCTTGGAAGGGCAGGGGTATGTCCGAGCCGGGGAGCTGTTTTTT.

Relative to its sample, this clonotype is medium-sized. J is TRBJ1-2 and V is TRBV6-5, with D possibly TRBD1 on 5 matching bases. There are 13 residues in the CDR3. V gave up 6 bases and J gave up 8 bases, with 16 bases separating them. Germline V lookup: CDR1 MNHEY, CDR2 SVGAGI. This CDR3 is CASRWGEVRGYTF. The CDR3 DNA is TGTGCCAGCAGATGGGGGGAGGTGAGAGGCTACACCTTC.

This clonotype was seen more than once but under ten times. V is TRBV4-1 and J is TRBJ2-7, with 8 bases lining up with TRBD1. J gave up 6 bases and V 3 bases, and 4 bases lay outside the gene matches. CDR3 length: 13 amino acids. Germline lookup yields CDR1 MGHRA and CDR2 YSYEKL. The CDR3 region is CASSQRTGREQYF. In nucleotides, the CDR3 is TGCGCCAGCAGCCAGCGGACAGGGCGCGAGCAGTACTTC.

This clonotype was observed a handful of times. V gene TRBV6-2 or TRBV6-3 combines with J gene TRBJ2-3; 8 bases are shared with TRBD2. The germline V gene encodes CDR1 MNHEY and CDR2 SVGEGT. This CDR3 contains 16 residues. J gave up 3 bases and V 6 bases, and 11 bases lay outside the gene matches. The CDR3 region has the DNA TGTGCCAGCAGAATTACTAGCGGACTAGGGACAGATACGCAGTATTTT. As protein: CASRITSGLGTDTQYF.

Notes on this clonotype: The junction differs from germline at one of its ends, possibly a read error. The rearrangement joins TRBV27 to TRBJ2-1; tentative D call: TRBD2 (6 bases). Germline assignment: CDR1 MNHEY and CDR2 SMNVEV (reference sequence). This CDR3 region has 13 residues. CDR3 in amino acids: CASSPGRLGERFF. For the CDR3, the DNA is TGTGCCAGCAGTCCTGGGCGACTAGGGGAGCGGTTCTTC.

As to this clonotype: Since a much larger clone is just one base distant, this may be a read error. As the CDR3 is not closed by the conserved phenylalanine or tryptophan, this likely results from a read error. V usage is TRBV12-3 or TRBV12-4 and J usage is TRBJ1-2, with a tentative D call TRBD1 (5 bases). The CDR3 spans 14 residues. V lost 7 bases to trimming and J lost 1 base, with 13 bases between them. In nucleotides, the CDR3 is TGTGCCAGCATCCCTGCGGGGGATAACTATGGCTACACCCTC. It yields the protein CASIPAGDNYGYTL.

The chain links TRBV6-5 to TRBJ1-2, with D perhaps matching TRBD1 (5 bases). The CDR3 spans 13 residues. V was trimmed by 0 bases and J by 9 bases, leaving 11 bases between them. Germline values: CDR1 MNHEY, CDR2 SVGAGI. The CDR3 reads CASSYSRGNSYTF. The CDR3 DNA is TGTGCCAGCAGTTACTCCCGGGGGAACAGCTACACCTTC.

Remarks on this clonotype: A junction boundary mismatches the germline segment, possibly from a read error. The chain recombines TRBV6-2 or TRBV6-3 with TRBJ2-2, with D possibly matching TRBD1 (6 bases). In germline, CDR1 is MNHEY, CDR2 SVGEGT. This CDR3 has 14 residues. The CDR3 DNA follows: TGTGCCAGCAGTTACGGGGGCCGCACCGGTGAGCTGTTTTTT. Amino acids: CASSYGGRTGELFF.

By share, this clonotype ranks as medium-sized. The chain has TRBV28 and TRBJ2-3, with D perhaps matching TRBD1 (6 bases). Trimming took off 8 bases at V and 9 bases at J, with 18 bases between the two ends. The CDR3 runs to 13 residues. In germline, CDR1 is MDHEN, CDR2 SYDVKM. The CDR3 DNA reads as TGTGCCAGCCGAAGGGCAGGACAGATAACGCAGTATTTT. Protein sequence: CASRRAGQITQYF.

This clonotype was detected ten times or more. The genes are TRBV12-3 or TRBV12-4 and TRBJ2-5; unclear D gene. Trimming cost V 7 bases and J 5 bases, with 11 bases left between them. CDR3 size: 12 residues. This chain's CDR3 is CASTNQGETQYF. In DNA, the CDR3 is TGTGCCAGCACCAATCAAGGGGAGACCCAGTACTTC.

This clonotype was detected many times. The chain employs TRBV20-1 and TRBJ1-2, with TRBD1 matching over 9 bases. Germline V CDR1 and CDR2: DFQATT, SNEGSKA (reference sequence). Losses at the gene ends were 3 bases for V and 4 bases for J; bases not matched to a gene: 6. The CDR3 is made up of 14 amino acids. CDR3 DNA: TGCAGTGCTAGCGACAGGGGGGGGGGCTATGGCTACACCTTC. Encoded protein: CSASDRGGGYGYTF.

The chain uses TRBV30 and TRBJ1-4; 10 bases line up with TRBD1. The germline V gene has CDR1 GTSNPN and CDR2 SVGIG (reference sequence). The ends lost 3 bases at V and 8 bases at J; junction bases unmatched: 9. The length of the CDR3 is 15 residues. As DNA, the CDR3 is TGTGCCTGGAGCCGCAGACAGGGGGCGCGAGAAAAACTGTTTTTT. It yields the protein CAWSRRQGAREKLFF. Filled out from reference TRBV30 and TRBJ1-4, the complete variable domain reads SQTIHQWPATLVQPVGSPLSLECTVEGTSNPNLYWYRQAAGRGLQLLFYSVGIGQISSEVPQNLSASRPQDRQFILSSKKLLLSDSGFYLCAWSRRQGAREKLFFGSGTQLSVL.

This clonotype was seen ten or more times. This sequence joins TRBV9 and TRBJ2-3; possible D gene TRBD1, 9 bases. Germline V gene lookup returns CDR1 SGDLS and CDR2 YYNGEE. This CDR3 region has 16 residues. Trimming cost V 4 bases and J 6 bases, with 21 bases left between them. CDR3 nucleotide sequence: TGTGCCAGCAGCTCCCGGGGGGGGACAGGGTCCGATACGCAGTATTTT. Protein sequence: CASSSRGGTGSDTQYF.

V usage is TRBV3-1 and J usage is TRBJ2-7, with D perhaps matching TRBD2 (5 bases). The length of the CDR3 is 15 residues. Germline CDR1 LGHDT, CDR2 YNNKEL (reference sequence). V was pared by 4 bases and J by 0 bases, with 13 bases between. The CDR3: CASSLPPGSSYEQYF. The CDR3 DNA sequence: TGTGCCAGCAGCCTGCCACCGGGATCCTCCTACGAGCAGTACTTC.

This clonotype was seen ten or more times. This chain connects TRBV2 to TRBJ2-1; the match to TRBD2 covers 13 bases. From germline, CDR1 is SNHLY and CDR2 FYNNEI. CDR3 length: 15 residues. J lost 8 bases, V lost 4 bases, and 5 bases had no gene match. The CDR3 sequence: CASSGLAGGQDEQFF. The CDR3 DNA reads TGTGCCAGCAGTGGACTAGCGGGAGGCCAAGATGAGCAGTTCTTC.

This clonotype was counted at least ten times. The rearrangement joins TRBV12-5 to TRBJ1-1; 10 positions agree with TRBD1. Germline assignment: CDR1 LGHNT and CDR2 FRNRAP. The V gene end was trimmed by 5 bases and the J gene end by 1 base; junction bases not matched to a gene: 7. The CDR3 is made up of 16 amino acids. CDR3 sequence reads: CASGRGGTGENTEAFF. The CDR3 DNA is TGTGCTAGTGGTCGGGGGGGGACAGGGGAGAACACTGAAGCTTTCTTT.

The chain uses TRBV7-6 and TRBJ1-1; D gene uncertain. The CDR3 extends over 13 amino acids. CDR1 SGHVS and CDR2 FNYEAQ come from the germline V gene. Trimming took off 5 bases at V and 7 bases at J, with 14 bases between the two ends. The CDR3 is CASSPGPRSEAFF. In DNA, the CDR3 is TGTGCCAGCAGCCCCGGCCCTCGGAGTGAAGCTTTCTTT.

The chain uses TRBV20-1 and TRBJ2-3; unclear D gene. Germline V gene data show CDR1 as DFQATT and CDR2 as SNEGSKA (reference sequence). The CDR3 loop spans 16 amino acids. V was cut by 6 bases and J by 0 bases, with 19 bases left in between. The CDR3 nucleotides read TGCAGTGCCGCCCCAACGCTCGACGCTAGCACAGATACGCAGTATTTT. It encodes CSAAPTLDASTDTQYF.

This clonotype was seen repeatedly, ten times or more. V gene TRBV5-1 combines with J gene TRBJ2-5; unclear D gene. CDR1 is SGHRS, CDR2 YFSETQ, per germline. This CDR3 contains 13 residues. Deletions cut 0 bases from V and 1 base from J, with 4 bases between. CDR3: CASSLGVQETQYF. The CDR3 bases are TGCGCCAGCAGCTTGGGGGTCCAAGAGACCCAGTACTTC.

Only a few counts were recorded for this clonotype. A much larger clone is a single base away; this may be a read error. The chain carries TRBV3-1 and TRBJ1-2; TRBD1 might be the D (6 bases). V was clipped by 3 bases and J by 4 bases, with 24 bases between them. The CDR3 is made up of 18 amino acids. In germline, CDR1 is LGHDT, CDR2 YNNKEL (reference sequence). The CDR3 nucleotides read TGTGCCAGCAGCCAGGAGGGCGGTCCGCCGAGGGGGGCCTATGGCTACACCTTC. Its translation: CASSQEGGPPRGAYGYTF.

This clonotype appeared many times. The V gene is TRBV20-1, the J gene TRBJ2-3; TRBD2 is a possible D gene (6 bases). V dropped 2 bases and J dropped 4 bases, with 19 bases sitting between them. This CDR3 has 16 amino acids. The germline gives CDR1 DFQATT, CDR2 SNEGSKA (reference sequence). This CDR3 is CSARLLAARGSDTQYF. The CDR3 coding sequence is TGCAGTGCTAGATTACTAGCTGCGAGAGGTTCAGATACGCAGTATTTT.

This clonotype was detected a few times. With only one base between it and a far larger clone, this is likely a read error. V is TRBV6-6 and J is TRBJ1-2, with D perhaps TRBD1 (5 bases). This CDR3 is 14 amino acids long. Germline CDR1 and CDR2: MNHNY and SVGAGI (reference sequence). Between the trimmed V and J ends, which lost 0 bases and 7 bases, there was a span of 12 bases. CDR3 sequence reads: CASSYSKGSRGYTF. The CDR3 nucleotides are TGTGCCAGCAGTTACTCGAAGGGGTCCCGTGGCTACACCTTC.

Ten or more counts support this clonotype. The J gene is TRBJ2-5, the V gene TRBV11-2, with unresolved D. V shed 5 bases and J shed 5 bases, with 9 bases lying between them. Germline V lookup: CDR1 SGHAT, CDR2 FQNNGV. The CDR3 length is 12 residues. The DNA for the CDR3 is TGTGCCAGCAGCCCCGAGGTGGAGACCCAGTACTTC. Protein: CASSPEVETQYF.

This clonotype was counted at least ten times. The chain has TRBV7-9 and TRBJ1-1; D is uncertain. Trimming took off 5 bases at V and 6 bases at J, with 13 bases between the two ends. The CDR3 extends over 13 amino acids. Germline values: CDR1 SEHNR, CDR2 FQNEAQ (reference sequence). In DNA, the CDR3 is TGTGCCAGCAGCCCAGAGGCAATCGCTGAAGCTTTCTTT. Encoded protein: CASSPEAIAEAFF.

Ten or more counts support this clonotype. The chain is built from TRBV5-1 and TRBJ1-4, with D tentatively TRBD1 (5 bases). CDR1 SGHRS and CDR2 YFSETQ come from the germline V gene. Trimming removed 3 bases from V and 7 bases from J, with 16 bases in between. The CDR3 runs 15 residues. The CDR3: CASSSPERGVEKLFF. The CDR3 DNA sequence: TGCGCCAGCAGCTCTCCGGAGCGGGGCGTTGAAAAACTGTTTTTT.